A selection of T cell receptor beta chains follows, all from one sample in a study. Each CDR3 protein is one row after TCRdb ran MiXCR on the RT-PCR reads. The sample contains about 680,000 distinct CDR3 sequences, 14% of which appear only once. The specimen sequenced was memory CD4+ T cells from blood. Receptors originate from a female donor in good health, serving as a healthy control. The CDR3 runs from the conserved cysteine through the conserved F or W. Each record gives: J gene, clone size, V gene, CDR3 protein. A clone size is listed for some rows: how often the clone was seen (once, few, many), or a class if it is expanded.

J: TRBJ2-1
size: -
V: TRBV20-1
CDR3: CSARKAGGEQFF

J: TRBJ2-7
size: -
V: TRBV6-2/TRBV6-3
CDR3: CATQRDPTLGEQYF

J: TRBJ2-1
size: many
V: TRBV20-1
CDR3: CSAAGLAAYYNEQFF

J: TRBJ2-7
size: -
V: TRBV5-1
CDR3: CASRVDSYEQYF

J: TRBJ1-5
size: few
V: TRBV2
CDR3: CASTLQGVGQPQHF

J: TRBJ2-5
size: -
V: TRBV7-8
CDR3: CASSLEVPGGQETQYF

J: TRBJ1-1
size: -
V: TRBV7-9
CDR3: CASSSGPLWTEAFF

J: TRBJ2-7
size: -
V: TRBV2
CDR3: CASSEGTGNEQYF

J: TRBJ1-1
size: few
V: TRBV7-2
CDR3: CASGGGQAVVRNTEAFF

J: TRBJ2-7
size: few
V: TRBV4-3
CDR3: CASSQALASSYEQYF

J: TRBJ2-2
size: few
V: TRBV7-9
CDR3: CASSLVVEAGELFF

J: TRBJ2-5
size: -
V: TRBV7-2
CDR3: CASSLGWYIGTQYF

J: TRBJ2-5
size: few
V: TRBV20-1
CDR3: CSARARTSGETQYF

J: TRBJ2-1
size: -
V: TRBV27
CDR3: CATKDSLEVNEQFF

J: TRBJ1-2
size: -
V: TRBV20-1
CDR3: CSASTGTGDYGYTF

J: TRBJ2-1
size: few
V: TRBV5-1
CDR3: CASSLELPPTTNEQFF

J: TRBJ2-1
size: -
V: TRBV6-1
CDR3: CASSGRTGSHEQFF

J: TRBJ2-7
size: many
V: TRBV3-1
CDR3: CASSRVPLSYEQYF

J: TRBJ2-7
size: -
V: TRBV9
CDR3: CASSVELGPTYEQYF

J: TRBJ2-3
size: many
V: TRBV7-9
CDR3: CASSPGTAQSTDTQYF

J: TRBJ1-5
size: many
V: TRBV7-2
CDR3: CASSSLGPNQPQHF

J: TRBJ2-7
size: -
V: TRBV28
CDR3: CASSNRGGNPYEQYF

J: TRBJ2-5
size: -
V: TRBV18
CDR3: CASSPAGLAQYF

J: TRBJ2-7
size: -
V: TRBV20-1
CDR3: CSAPRGQQYEQYF

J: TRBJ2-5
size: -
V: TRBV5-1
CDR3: CASSWNQRETQYF

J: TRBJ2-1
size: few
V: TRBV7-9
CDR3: CASSAGLAGGIEQFF

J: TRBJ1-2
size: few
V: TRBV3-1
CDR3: CASSQDPGGYYGYTF

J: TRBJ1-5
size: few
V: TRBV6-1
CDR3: CASSERTGAYNQPQHF

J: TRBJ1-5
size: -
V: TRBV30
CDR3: CAWSDSLDQPQHF

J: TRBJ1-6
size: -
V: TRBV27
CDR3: CASRMAGSVFYNSPLHF

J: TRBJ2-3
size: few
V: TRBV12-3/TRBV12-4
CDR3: CASSIPGTTDTQYF

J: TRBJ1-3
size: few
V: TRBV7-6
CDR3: CASSGGPGNTIYF

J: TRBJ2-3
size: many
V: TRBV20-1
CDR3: CSATHSEDRTDTQYF

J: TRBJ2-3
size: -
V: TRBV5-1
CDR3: CASSFGVGGSYTDTQYF

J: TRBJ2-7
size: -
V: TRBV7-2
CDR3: CACSPGGGVSYEQYF

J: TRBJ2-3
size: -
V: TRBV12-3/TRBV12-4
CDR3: CASSTGTSGGTDTQYF

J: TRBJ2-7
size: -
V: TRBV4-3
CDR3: CASSRDRRGSYEQYF

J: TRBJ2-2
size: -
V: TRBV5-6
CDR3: CASSAPAGELFF

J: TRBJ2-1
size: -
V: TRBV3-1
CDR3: CASSQDPGSQLIF

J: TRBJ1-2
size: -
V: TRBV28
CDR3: CASRHTGGNYGYTF

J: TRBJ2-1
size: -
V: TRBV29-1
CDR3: CSVEKRPGPHDNEQFF

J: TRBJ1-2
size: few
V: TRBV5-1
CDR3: CASSLDGSGYTF

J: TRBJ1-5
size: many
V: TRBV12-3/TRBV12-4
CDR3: CASSPLGARGGRNQPQHF

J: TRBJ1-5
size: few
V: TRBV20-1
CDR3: CSAESDRVLHF

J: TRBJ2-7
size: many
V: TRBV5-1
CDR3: CASSSRQSYEQYF

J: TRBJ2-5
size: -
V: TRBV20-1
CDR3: CSALDRLTQETQYF

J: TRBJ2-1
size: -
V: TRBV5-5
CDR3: CASSLVASGGAYEQFF

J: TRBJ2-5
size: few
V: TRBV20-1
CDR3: CSARGIQDPQETQYF

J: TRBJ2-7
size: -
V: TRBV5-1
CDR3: CASSPQEGRSGEQYF

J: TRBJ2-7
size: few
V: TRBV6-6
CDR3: CASSLAGTHNYEQYF

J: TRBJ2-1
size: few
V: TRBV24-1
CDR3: CATSDFTGPGRENEQFF

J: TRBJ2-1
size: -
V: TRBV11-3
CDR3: CASSFREEDNEQFF

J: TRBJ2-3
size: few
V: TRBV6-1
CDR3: CASELPSPGTDTQYF

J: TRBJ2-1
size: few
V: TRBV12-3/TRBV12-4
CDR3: CASRLGLFGTHNEQFF

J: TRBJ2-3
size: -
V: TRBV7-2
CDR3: CASSPLPASGFGDTQYF